Sequencing of this T cell receptor (beta chain) was carried out in a study of regulatory T cells in long-lasting Graves disease. Study context: Those Graves' patients who were newly diagnosed had been on antithyroid drugs under 3 months.

CDR3 size: 14 residues. Germline values: CDR1 DFQATT, CDR2 SNEGSKA (reference sequence). Trimming took off 6 bases at V and 4 bases at J, with 16 bases between the two ends. Time point meaning: newly diagnosed GD, antithyroid drugs for less than 3 months. PBMC RNA served as the TCR library source. The TCR beta library used iRepertoire HTBI primers with Arm-PCR amplification of CDR3. TCRdb re-called the multiplex PCR reads through MiXCR, storing one row per CDR3 protein. The sample carries a few hundred thousand distinct CDR3 sequences, around a sixth recorded once. The same sample was also studied in work on T cells in Graves' hyperthyroidism and ophthalmopathy. As that study records: Carried out on the TCR CDR3, a first-round RT-PCR used the HTBI primer set.

The V call is TRBV20-1, the J call TRBJ2-1; possibly TRBD2 for D (6 bases). Sequenced here: peripheral blood mononuclear cells (PBMCs), sampled at new diagnosis, from a patient treated with antithyroid drugs. This receptor was taken from a woman in her twenties or thirties with Graves disease. The CDR3 region is CSAAGTGGYNEQFF. For the CDR3, the DNA is TGCAGTGCGGCCGGGACTGGAGGGTACAATGAGCAGTTCTTC.